One and the same sample provided the 7 T cell receptor beta chains below, sequenced in a study of regulatory T cells in long-lasting Graves disease. Time point denoted: newly diagnosed GD, antithyroid drugs for less than 3 months. PBMC RNA was the source of the TCR library. Construction of the TCR beta libraries employed iRepertoire HTBI primers in conjunction with Arm-PCR of CDR3 regions. Each CDR3 protein gets one entry after TCRdb re-called the multiplex PCR reads with MiXCR. The sample comprises about 440,000 distinct CDR3 sequences, roughly 17% of which are singletons, and about 25% rests with the top ten. These data were likewise used in another study, on T cells in Graves' hyperthyroidism and ophthalmopathy.

Material: peripheral blood mononuclear cells (PBMCs), obtained at new diagnosis, from a patient treated with antithyroid drugs. The source is a woman under 30 with Graves disease.

In regard to this clonotype: A far larger clone is only one base removed, so a read error is likely. J is TRBJ2-1 and V is TRBV20-1; 12 nucleotides match TRBD2. Germline trimming cut 6 bases from V and 10 bases from J; bases unmatched to any gene: 10. CDR1 is DFQATT, CDR2 SNEGSKA, per germline (reference sequence). This CDR3 contains 14 residues. This chain's CDR3 is CSATGLAGLYEQFF. CDR3 sequence (DNA): TGCAGTGCAACCGGACTAGCGGGGCTCTACGAGCAGTTCTTC.

This clonotype has a handful of counts. Germline and junction disagree at one end, which may indicate a read error. CDR3 region: CANSVQGDGETQYF. CDR3 nucleotides: TGTGCCAACAGCGTTCAGGGAGACGGGGAGACCCAGTACTTC. This chain links TRBV9 with TRBJ2-3, with D perhaps assigned TRBD1 or TRBD2 (5 bases each). The better agreement between TRBJ2-5 and the DNA end casts doubt on the J call. The CDR3 loop spans 14 amino acids. From germline, CDR1 is SGDLS and CDR2 YYNGEE.

This clonotype has at least ten counts. CDR3 coding DNA: TGTGCCAGCAGTGATGGCTATGGCTACACCTTC. The encoded protein is CASSDGYGYTF. The chain has TRBV2 and TRBJ1-2; D is undetermined. Per germline, CDR1 SNHLY and CDR2 FYNNEI. The CDR3 extends over 11 amino acids. Trimming took off 3 bases at V and 4 bases at J, with 3 bases between the two ends.

For this clonotype: A much larger clone differs from this one at a single base, so this may be a read error. The chain is built from TRBV15 and TRBJ2-3; 8 nucleotides align to TRBD2. The trim removed 5 bases at V and 8 bases at J, leaving 6 bases unmatched. The V gene's germline CDR1 is LNHNV and CDR2 YYDKDF (reference sequence). The CDR3 is made up of 13 amino acids. CDR3 sequence reads: CATSHGLAGTQYF. DNA for the CDR3: TGTGCCACCAGCCATGGACTAGCTGGTACGCAGTATTTT.

This clonotype was recorded at least ten times. This chain links TRBV28 with TRBJ2-4; D might be TRBD1 (5 bases). The V and J ends lost 5 bases and 7 bases respectively, with 18 bases between them. The length of the CDR3 is 15 residues. Germline CDR1 MDHEN, CDR2 SYDVKM. The CDR3 DNA is TGTGCCAGCAGTCTCCAGGGCGTGGGTGCGAACATTCAGTACTTC. It encodes CASSLQGVGANIQYF. Looking up the rest from reference TRBV28 and TRBJ2-4 gives the full variable domain: DVKVTQSSRYLVKRTGEKVFLECVQDMDHENMFWYRQDPGLGLRLIYFSYDVKMKEKGDIPEGYSVSREKKERFSLILESASTNQTSMYLCASSLQGVGANIQYFGAGTRLSVL.

This clonotype was seen many times. This CDR3 is CASTDHPAPRFYNEQFF. The CDR3 nucleotides are TGTGCCAGCACCGACCATCCAGCGCCGAGATTCTACAATGAGCAGTTCTTC. This chain links TRBV28 with TRBJ2-1; D is uncertain. Germline V gives CDR1 MDHEN, CDR2 SYDVKM. V lost 7 bases, J lost 3 bases, and 22 bases lay in between. CDR3 length: 17 residues.

This clonotype came up many times. CDR3 sequence reads: CASSLSDRVKSNEQFF. The CDR3 DNA reads TGTGCCAGCAGTTTATCGGACAGAGTCAAAAGCAATGAGCAGTTCTTC. The V gene is TRBV27, the J gene TRBJ2-1, with D possibly matching TRBD1 (6 bases). CDR3 length equals 16 residues. Per germline, CDR1 MNHEY and CDR2 SMNVEV (reference sequence). V was pared by 0 bases and J by 6 bases, with 15 bases between.